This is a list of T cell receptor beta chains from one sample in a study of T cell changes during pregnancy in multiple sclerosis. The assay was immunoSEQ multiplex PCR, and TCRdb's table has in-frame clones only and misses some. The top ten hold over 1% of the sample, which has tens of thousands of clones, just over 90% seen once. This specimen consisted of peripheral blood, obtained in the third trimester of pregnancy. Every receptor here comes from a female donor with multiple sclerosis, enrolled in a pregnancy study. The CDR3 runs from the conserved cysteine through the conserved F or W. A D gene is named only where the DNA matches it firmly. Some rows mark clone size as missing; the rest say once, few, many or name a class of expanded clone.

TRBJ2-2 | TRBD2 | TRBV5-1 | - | CASSSGLAGVRTPGELFF | TGCGCCAGCAGCTCGGGACTAGCGGGAGTCCGAACCCCCGGGGAGCTGTTTTTT
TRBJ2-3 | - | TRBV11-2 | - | CASSLDPGTDTQYF | TGTGCCAGCAGCTTAGACCCGGGAACAGATACGCAGTATTTT
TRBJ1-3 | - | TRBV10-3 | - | CAIKVAADSGNTIYF | TGTGCCATCAAGGTAGCTGCAGACTCTGGAAACACCATATATTTT
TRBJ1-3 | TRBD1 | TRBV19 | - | CASKMDRNGNTIYF | TGTGCCTCAAAAATGGACAGGAATGGAAACACCATATATTTT
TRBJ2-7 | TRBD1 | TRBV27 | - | CASSFRTGRNYEQYF | TGTGCCAGCAGTTTTCGGACAGGACGAAACTACGAGCAGTACTTC
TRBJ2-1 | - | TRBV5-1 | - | CASSLRRARYKARDEQFF | TGCGCCAGCAGCTTGAGGAGGGCCCGGTATAAAGCTCGGGATGAGCAGTTCTTC
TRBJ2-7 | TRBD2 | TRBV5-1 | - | CASSAPDTGLGYF | TGCGCCAGCAGTGCCCCTGACACTGGACTAGGGTACTTC
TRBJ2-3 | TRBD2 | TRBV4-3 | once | CASSQDIVREGLTDTQYF | TGCGCCAGCAGCCAAGATATTGTACGGGAGGGCCTTACAGATACGCAGTATTTT
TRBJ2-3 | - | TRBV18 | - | CASSPGAADTQYF | TGTGCCAGCTCACCAGGGGCAGCAGATACGCAGTATTTT
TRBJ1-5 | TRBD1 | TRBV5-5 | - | CASSSKTGGLNQPQHF | TGTGCCAGCAGCTCGAAGACAGGGGGCCTGAATCAGCCCCAGCATTTT